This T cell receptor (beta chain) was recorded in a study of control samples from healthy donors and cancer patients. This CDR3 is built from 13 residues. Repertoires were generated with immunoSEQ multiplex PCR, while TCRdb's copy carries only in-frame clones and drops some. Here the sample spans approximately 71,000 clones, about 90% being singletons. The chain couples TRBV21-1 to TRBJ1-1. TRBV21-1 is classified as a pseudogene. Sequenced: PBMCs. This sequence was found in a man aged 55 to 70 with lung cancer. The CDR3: CASSLASNTEAFF. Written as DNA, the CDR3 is TGTGCCAGCAGTCTAGCCAGCAACACTGAAGCTTTCTTT.